The 23 T cell receptor beta chains below all came from one sample that was sequenced in a study of T cell repertoires in cytomegalovirus infection. TCRdb re-called the reads through MiXCR, storing one row per CDR3 protein. The table has approximately 150,000 distinct CDR3 sequences, roughly a sixth seen once. The sequencing input was CD8+ T cells from PBMCs. Receptors were obtained from a human donor in good health (CMV status not recorded). Some clones in this sample may be carry-over from other donors' samples.

In this sample, this clonotype turned up many times. The chain links TRBV6-2 or TRBV6-3 to TRBJ2-7; 8 bases fit TRBD2. CDR1 MNHEY and CDR2 SVGEGT come from the germline V gene. The CDR3 spans 17 residues. After removal of 2 bases from V and 0 bases from J, the junction contained 9 bases not matched to a gene. CDR3 sequence reads: CASSYVQRGTYSYEQYF. CDR3 DNA: TGTGCCAGCAGTTACGTCCAGCGGGGGACCTACTCCTACGAGCAGTACTTC.

A few counts support this clonotype. The CDR3 nucleotides read TGTGCCAGCAGTGCCCTCAGAGAAGCTTTCTTT. It codes for CASSALREAFF. V and J are TRBV6-1 and TRBJ1-1; D is unresolved. The germline V and J ends were trimmed by 4 bases and 8 bases, with 8 bases remaining between them. This CDR3 has 11 residues. Germline V gives CDR1 MNHNS, CDR2 SASEGT.

This clonotype was recorded many times. The CDR3, as DNA: TGTGCCAGCAGCTTATCTAGCGGGGGGGCCTACGAGCAGTACTTC. Translated: CASSLSSGGAYEQYF. V gene TRBV7-8 combines with J gene TRBJ2-7, with TRBD2 matching over 12 bases. Per germline, CDR1 SGHVS and CDR2 FQNEAQ. V shed 2 bases, J shed 2 bases, and the junction held 1 base outside the gene matches. CDR3 length equals 15 residues.

This clonotype was detected a few times. CDR3 bases: TGTGCCAGCAGCTTAGCGTCGGGGCTATCCAGCTCCTACGAGCAGTACTTC. Translation gives CASSLASGLSSSYEQYF. The chain links TRBV7-8 to TRBJ2-7, with D perhaps assigned TRBD1 or TRBD2 (5 bases each). Germline CDR1 reads SGHVS; CDR2 reads FQNEAQ. The CDR3 loop spans 17 amino acids. V was cut by 0 bases and J by 0 bases, with 15 bases left in between.

This clonotype was recorded a few times. CDR3 sequence (DNA): TGTGCCAGCAGCTCGCAGGGGGCGGTAGGCAATCAGCCCCAGCATTTT. Protein: CASSSQGAVGNQPQHF. This chain links TRBV7-9 with TRBJ1-5, with 8 bases lining up with TRBD1. The V and J ends lost 4 bases and 2 bases, in that order; junction bases with no gene match: 7. The germline V gene has CDR1 SEHNR and CDR2 FQNEAQ (reference sequence). This CDR3 is built from 16 residues.

The sample holds a few counts of this clonotype. V usage is TRBV29-1 and J usage is TRBJ2-7; unclear D gene. CDR3 length: 11 residues. The germline V gene has CDR1 SQVTM and CDR2 ANQGSEA. Trimming stripped 1 base from V and 3 bases from J, with 4 bases between. As DNA, the CDR3 is TGCAGCGTTGAAGCCAGCTACGAGCAGTACTTC. The encoded protein is CSVEASYEQYF.

The CDR3, as DNA: TGCGCCAGCAGCCGACCTAGACGGGAAGGCACTGAAGCTTTCTTT. Translating gives CASSRPRREGTEAFF. The V call is TRBV10-2, the J call TRBJ1-1; no reliable D call. CDR1 WSHSY and CDR2 SAAADI come from the germline V gene. V lost 6 bases and J lost 4, with 18 bases in between. The CDR3 length is 15 residues.

CDR3 coding DNA: TGTGCCAGTAGTATTGGACCTAATGAGCAGTTCTTC. Encoded protein: CASSIGPNEQFF. This chain uses TRBV19 with TRBJ2-1, with D uncertain. The CDR3 covers 12 residues. Trimming left V 3 bases short and J 7 bases short, with 7 bases between. Per germline, CDR1 LNHDA and CDR2 SQIVND (reference sequence).

V is TRBV11-2 and J is TRBJ2-1; D might be TRBD2 (5 bases). Germline V gene data show CDR1 as SGHAT and CDR2 as FQNNGV. V lost 3 bases and J 8 bases, leaving 8 bases between the germline ends. The CDR3 sequence is 12 residues long. This CDR3 reads CASSFFSDEQFF. CDR3 sequence (DNA): TGTGCCAGCAGCTTCTTTAGCGATGAGCAGTTCTTC.

Only a few counts were recorded for this clonotype. The chain couples TRBV7-6 to TRBJ1-1, with D uncertain. The CDR3 extends over 13 amino acids. Trimming shortened V by 3 bases and J by 0 bases, and 5 bases separated the two germline ends. The germline CDR1 and CDR2 sequences are SGHVS and FNYEAQ. Here the CDR3 reads CASSLIMNTEAFF. The DNA of the CDR3 is TGTGCCAGCAGCTTGATAATGAACACTGAAGCTTTCTTT.

This clonotype was recorded many times. The gene calls are TRBV7-9 and TRBJ1-1; a weak D match, TRBD1 (5 bases). The CDR3 spans 13 residues. Germline V gene sequence: CDR1 SEHNR, CDR2 FQNEAQ (reference sequence). V lost 3 bases, J lost 1 base, and 6 bases lay in between. The CDR3 region is CASSFGGNTEAFF. In nucleotides, the CDR3 is TGTGCCAGCAGCTTTGGGGGGAACACTGAAGCTTTCTTT.

This clonotype was picked up a small number of times. The V gene is TRBV7-8, the J gene TRBJ2-5; D possibly uses TRBD1 or TRBD2 (6 bases each). The V end lost 2 bases, the J end lost 2 bases, and 18 bases lay between the germline ends. CDR3 length: 17 residues. Germline CDR1 and CDR2: SGHVS and FQNEAQ. CDR3: CASSLREGGGPQETQYF. CDR3 bases: TGTGCCAGCAGCTTAAGGGAAGGGGGAGGACCACAAGAGACCCAGTACTTC.

This clonotype showed up many times. The CDR3 is CASSLGGAGAGYTF. As DNA, the CDR3 is TGTGCCAGCAGCTTAGGGGGGGCAGGGGCAGGCTACACCTTC. The chain recombines TRBV7-8 with TRBJ1-2; TRBD1 is a possible D gene (6 bases). Germline loops: CDR1 SGHVS, CDR2 FQNEAQ. This CDR3 spans 14 amino acids. Trimming shortened V by 1 base and J by 8 bases, and 14 bases separated the two germline ends.

The V call is TRBV20-1, the J call TRBJ2-1; maybe TRBD2 (5 bases). Per the germline V gene, CDR1 is DFQATT and CDR2 is SNEGSKA (reference sequence). The ends were cut back, 2 bases at V and 0 bases at J, with 11 bases in the middle. The CDR3 consists of 15 residues. CDR3 loop: CSARFRGSSYNEQFF. The CDR3 DNA sequence: TGCAGTGCTAGATTCCGGGGTAGCTCCTACAATGAGCAGTTCTTC.

V usage is TRBV20-1 and J usage is TRBJ1-2; unclear D gene. V lost 0 bases and J lost 8, with 10 bases in between. CDR3 length equals 12 residues. In germline, CDR1 is DFQATT, CDR2 SNEGSKA (reference sequence). The DNA of the CDR3 is TGCAGTGCTAGAGATATAAGAAAGGGCTACACCTTC. Translation: CSARDIRKGYTF.

This chain links TRBV28 with TRBJ1-4; tentative D call: TRBD1 (5 bases). Germline CDR1 is MDHEN and CDR2 is SYDVKM. The CDR3 extends over 13 amino acids. Trimming took 3 bases from V and 6 from J, leaving 8 bases between them. The CDR3 reads CASSLAGDEKLFF. The DNA of the CDR3 is TGTGCCAGCAGTTTGGCGGGGGATGAAAAACTGTTTTTT.

This chain connects TRBV7-2 to TRBJ2-1; weak D call: TRBD2 (6 bases). Germline V lookup: CDR1 SGHTA, CDR2 FQGNSA. The CDR3 consists of 14 residues. V lost 1 base and J lost 5, with 9 bases in between. CDR3 in amino acids: CASSLVRTNNEQFF. CDR3 sequence (DNA): TGTGCCAGCAGCTTAGTCCGGACTAACAATGAGCAGTTCTTC. The full variable domain, with the rest looked up from reference TRBV7-2 and TRBJ2-1, is GAGVSQSPSNKVTEKGKDVELRCDPISGHTALYWYRQSLGQGLEFLIYFQGNSAPDKSGLPSDRFSAERTGGSVSTLTIQRTQQEDSAVYLCASSLVRTNNEQFFGPGTRLTVL.

This chain uses TRBV7-8 with TRBJ2-4; maybe TRBD2 (5 bases). The CDR3 totals 15 residues. V lost 5 bases and J lost 4, with 15 bases in between. The germline gives CDR1 SGHVS, CDR2 FQNEAQ. DNA for the CDR3: TGTGCCAGCAGCCCGGGGAATAGGGTAAAAAACATTCAGTACTTC. It encodes CASSPGNRVKNIQYF.

This clonotype occurred a few times. The rearrangement uses TRBV20-1 and TRBJ1-6, with a tentative D call TRBD1 (5 bases). CDR3 length equals 14 residues. Germline CDR1 and CDR2: DFQATT and SNEGSKA (reference sequence). V lost 4 bases, J lost 12 bases, and 19 bases lay in between. The CDR3 reads CSATPGGGAEPLHF. The CDR3 region has the DNA TGCAGTGCTACCCCTGGCGGAGGGGCGGAACCCCTCCACTTT.

DNA for the CDR3: TGTGCCAGTAGTCCCCCAGCGCGGGGAGGGCCTTACAATGAGCAGTTCTTC. Translating it yields CASSPPARGGPYNEQFF. This sequence joins TRBV19 and TRBJ2-1, with 7 bases fitting TRBD2. V shed 5 bases, J shed 4 bases, and the junction held 14 bases outside the gene matches. The CDR3 totals 17 residues. The germline V gene has CDR1 LNHDA and CDR2 SQIVND (reference sequence).

This chain links TRBV6-2 or TRBV6-3 with TRBJ2-4; D may be TRBD1 (5 bases). The V gene's germline CDR1 is MNHEY and CDR2 SVGEGT. The CDR3 contains 14 residues. V dropped 4 bases and J dropped 5 bases, with 12 bases sitting between them. The CDR3 DNA reads TGTGCCAGCAGTTGGCAGGGATTCGAAAACATTCAGTACTTC. Translation gives CASSWQGFENIQYF.

The sample holds a few counts of this clonotype. V is TRBV11-2 and J is TRBJ2-1, with TRBD2 matching over 7 bases. CDR1 and CDR2 (germline): SGHAT, FQNNGV. The CDR3 has 14 residues. V trimming: 6 bases; J trimming: 6 bases; junction bases outside the gene matches: 8. The CDR3: CASSWGLAGNEQFF. CDR3 coding DNA: TGTGCCAGCAGTTGGGGGTTAGCGGGCAATGAGCAGTTCTTC.

This clonotype was detected many times. The CDR3 region is CASSYSDRNEQFF. CDR3 nucleotide sequence: TGTGCCAGCAGTTATTCCGACAGGAATGAGCAGTTCTTC. The rearrangement uses TRBV6-6 and TRBJ2-1; D is perhaps TRBD1 (6 bases). Trimming left V 3 bases short and J 7 bases short, with 10 bases between. CDR3 size: 13 residues. Looked up from germline, CDR1 is MNHNY and CDR2 is SVGAGI (reference sequence).